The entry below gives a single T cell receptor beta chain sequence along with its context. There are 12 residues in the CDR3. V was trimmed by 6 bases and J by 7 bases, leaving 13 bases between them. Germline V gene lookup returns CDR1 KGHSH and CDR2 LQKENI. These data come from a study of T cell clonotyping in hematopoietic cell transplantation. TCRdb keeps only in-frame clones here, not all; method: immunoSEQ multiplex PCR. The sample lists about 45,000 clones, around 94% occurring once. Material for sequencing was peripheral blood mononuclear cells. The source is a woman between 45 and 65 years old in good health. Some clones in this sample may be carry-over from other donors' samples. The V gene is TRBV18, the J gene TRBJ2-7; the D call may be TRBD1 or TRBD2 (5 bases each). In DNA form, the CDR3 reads TGTGCCAGCTCCCTGGAGAGGGGTGAGCAGTACTTC. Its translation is CASSLERGEQYF.